This TCR beta chain was recorded in a study of blood T cells in healthy people across ages. Notes on this clonotype: The antigen remains undetermined.

Total RNA extraction produced at least 5.5 micrograms (per sample) for the study. Study-level findings and limits: Strong correlation was found linking TCR beta diversity to naive T cell percentage.

Primed by a sample-barcoded 5' primer and a J-beta primer mix, a second PCR proceeded for about 7 to 11 cycles. Tags on each cDNA molecule came from a template-switch adaptor with 12 random nucleotides. Per sample, CDR3-containing paired-end reads numbered at least 2.5 million. TCRdb analysed the 5' RACE reads with MiXCR anew, one entry per CDR3 protein. Of hundreds of thousands of distinct CDR3 sequences listed, 45% to 50% were seen once; the top ten hold 25% to 35%. Trimming left V 5 bases short and J 7 bases short, with 24 bases between. CDR1 SGHNT and CDR2 YENEEA come from the germline V gene. The CDR3 runs 16 residues.

The origin of this receptor is a woman aged 60-75 years in good health. The chain employs TRBV11-3 and TRBJ2-7; a possible D gene is TRBD2 (6 bases). Sample: blood. DNA for the CDR3: TGTGCCAGCAGCGAGAGGAGGGAGTTCTCCTACAATGAGCAGTACTTC. Translating it yields CASSERREFSYNEQYF.